Reported below is one TCR beta chain. The germline V gene encodes CDR1 SGHNT and CDR2 YYREEE (reference sequence). V dropped 2 bases and J dropped 1 base, with 9 bases sitting between them. This CDR3 region has 14 residues. This record comes from a study of blood T cell repertoires in COVID-19. Study overall: Collection of acute and convalescent COVID-19 samples took place in the United States, Italy and Spain. Nucleic acid was either cDNA or gDNA, and it came from T cells, B-cell-depleted T cells, or PBMCs.

The protocol was immunoSEQ multiplex PCR, while the TCRdb copy is restricted to in-frame clones and leaves out a portion. Seen here are roughly 200,000 clones, about 91% observed once, and the top ten hold around 1.5%. The sequence was collected from a young man with active or convalescent COVID-19. The chain is built from TRBV5-4 and TRBJ1-1; perhaps TRBD1 as D (6 bases). The sequencing input was peripheral blood. DNA for the CDR3: TGTGCCAGCAGCTTCCTAGGGGGGAACACTGAAGCTTTCTTT. Protein sequence: CASSFLGGNTEAFF.